This TCR beta chain was sequenced for a study of monozygotic twins with cystic fibrosis. Study conclusions and caveats: The repertoire was suggested to be naive-dominated, clonality median approximately 0.0093.

CDR3 size: 15 residues. CDR1 SGHRS and CDR2 YFSETQ come from the germline V gene. V gave up 1 base and J gave up 5 bases, with 15 bases separating them. Some clones are missing from TCRdb's copy, which holds only in-frame ones; the method was immunoSEQ multiplex PCR. The sample comprises under 30,000 clones, 95% to 98% of which are singletons, and roughly 2.5% rests with the top ten. The sample holds one count of this clone. What it recognizes is unknown. The source of this sequence is a girl aged 2 to 9 with cystic fibrosis. J is TRBJ2-5 and V is TRBV5-1; tentatively, D is TRBD2 (6 bases). The sequenced material came from blood. This chain's CDR3 is CASSLWREIRETQYF. The CDR3 nucleotides are TGCGCCAGCAGCTTGTGGAGGGAGATCAGGGAGACCCAGTACTTC.